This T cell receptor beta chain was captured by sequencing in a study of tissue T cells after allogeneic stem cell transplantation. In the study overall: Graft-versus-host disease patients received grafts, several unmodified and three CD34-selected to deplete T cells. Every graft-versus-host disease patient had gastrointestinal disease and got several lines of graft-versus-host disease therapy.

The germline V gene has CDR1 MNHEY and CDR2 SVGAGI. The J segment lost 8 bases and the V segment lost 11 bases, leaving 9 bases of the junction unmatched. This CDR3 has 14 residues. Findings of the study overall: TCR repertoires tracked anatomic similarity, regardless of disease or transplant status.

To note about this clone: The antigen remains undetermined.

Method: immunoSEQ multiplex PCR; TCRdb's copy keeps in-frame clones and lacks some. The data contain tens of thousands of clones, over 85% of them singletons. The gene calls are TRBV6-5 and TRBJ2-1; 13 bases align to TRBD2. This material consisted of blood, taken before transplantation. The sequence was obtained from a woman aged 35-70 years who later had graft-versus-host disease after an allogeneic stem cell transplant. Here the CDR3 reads CASNPGLAGYEQFF. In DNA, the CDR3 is TGTGCCTCCAACCCGGGACTAGCGGGATATGAGCAGTTCTTC.